The clone carrying this TCR beta chain was picked up many times. Its matching antigen is unknown. The germline V gene has CDR1 LNHDA and CDR2 SQIVND (reference sequence). J was trimmed by 8 bases and V by 7 bases; bases with no gene match: 11. This CDR3 region has 15 residues. TCRdb re-analysed the reads in MiXCR, keeping a single row per CDR3 protein. The sample consists of approximately 250,000 distinct CDR3 sequences, roughly 6.5% of them appearing once. The data were obtained in a study of T cell repertoires in cytomegalovirus infection. Study-level information: Public TCR beta signatures provided an indication of both CMV infection and a matching HLA type. Study-level points and caveats: The ex vivo response was dominated by HLA-C-restricted CMV-specific TCR beta clonotypes. Cumulative frequency (of public TCR beta family members) identified carriers of CMV plus the relevant HLA.

The TCR originated in a human donor in good health (CMV status not recorded). Some clones in this sample may be carry-over from other donors' samples. Sequenced input: PBMCs. The chain couples TRBV19 to TRBJ1-6; 7 nucleotides agree with TRBD1. CDR3 nucleotide sequence: TGTGCCAGTACCGCTACAGGGGCTTGGGATTCACCCCTCCACTTT. Protein: CASTATGAWDSPLHF.